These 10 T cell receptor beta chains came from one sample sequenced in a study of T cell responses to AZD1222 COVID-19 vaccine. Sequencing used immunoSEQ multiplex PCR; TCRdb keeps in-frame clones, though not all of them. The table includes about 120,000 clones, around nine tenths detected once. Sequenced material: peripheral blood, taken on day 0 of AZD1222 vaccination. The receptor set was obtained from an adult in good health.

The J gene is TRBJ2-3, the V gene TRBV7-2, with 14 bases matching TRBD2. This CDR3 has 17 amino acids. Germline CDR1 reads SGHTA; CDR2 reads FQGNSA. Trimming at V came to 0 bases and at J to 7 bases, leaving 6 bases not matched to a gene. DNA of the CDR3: TGTGCCAGCAGCTTAGCGTCGACTAGCGGGGGGGTCTATACGCAGTATTTT. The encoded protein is CASSLASTSGGVYTQYF.

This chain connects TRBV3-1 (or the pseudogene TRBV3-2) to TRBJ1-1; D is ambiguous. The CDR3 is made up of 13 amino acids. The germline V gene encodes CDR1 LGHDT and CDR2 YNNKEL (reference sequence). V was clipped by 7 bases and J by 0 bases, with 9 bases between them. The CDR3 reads CASTLGVNTEAFF. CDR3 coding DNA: TGTGCCAGCACCCTTGGTGTGAACACTGAAGCTTTCTTT.

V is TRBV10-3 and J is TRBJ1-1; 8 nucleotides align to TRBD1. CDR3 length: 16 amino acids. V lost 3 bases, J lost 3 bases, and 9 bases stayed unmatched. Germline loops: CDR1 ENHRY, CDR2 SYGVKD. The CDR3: CAISDPQTGVDTEAFF. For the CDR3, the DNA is TGTGCCATCAGTGACCCCCAGACAGGGGTGGACACTGAAGCTTTCTTT.

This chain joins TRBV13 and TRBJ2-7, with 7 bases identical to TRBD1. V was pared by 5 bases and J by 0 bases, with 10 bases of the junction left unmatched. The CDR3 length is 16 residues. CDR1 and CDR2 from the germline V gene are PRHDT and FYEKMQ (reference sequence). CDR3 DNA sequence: TGTGCCAGCAGCCGGACCGGGACAGAGAGCTCCTACGAGCAGTACTTC. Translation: CASSRTGTESSYEQYF. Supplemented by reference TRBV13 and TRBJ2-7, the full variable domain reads AAGVIQSPRHLIKEKRETATLKCYPIPRHDTVYWYQQGPGQDPQFLISFYEKMQSDKGSIPDRFSAQQFSDYHSELNMSSLELGDSALYFCASSRTGTESSYEQYFGPGTRLTVT.

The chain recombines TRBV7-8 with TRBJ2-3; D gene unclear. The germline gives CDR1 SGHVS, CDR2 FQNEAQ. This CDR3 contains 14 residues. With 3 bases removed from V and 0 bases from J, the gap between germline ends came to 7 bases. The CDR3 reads CASSFTSSTDTQYF. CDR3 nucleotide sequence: TGTGCCAGCAGCTTCACCTCTAGCACAGATACGCAGTATTTT.

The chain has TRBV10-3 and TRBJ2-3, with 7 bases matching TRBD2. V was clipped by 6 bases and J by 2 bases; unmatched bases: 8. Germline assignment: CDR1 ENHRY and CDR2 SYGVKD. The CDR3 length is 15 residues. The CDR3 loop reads CAISPTSRTTDTQYF. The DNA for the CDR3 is TGTGCCATCAGCCCGACTAGCAGAACCACAGATACGCAGTATTTT.

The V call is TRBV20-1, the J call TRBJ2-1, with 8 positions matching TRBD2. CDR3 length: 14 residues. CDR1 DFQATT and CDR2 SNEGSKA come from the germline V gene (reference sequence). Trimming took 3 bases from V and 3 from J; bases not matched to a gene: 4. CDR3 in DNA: TGCAGTGCTAGTCCGGCGGGGGGCTACAATGAGCAGTTCTTC. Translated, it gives CSASPAGGYNEQFF.

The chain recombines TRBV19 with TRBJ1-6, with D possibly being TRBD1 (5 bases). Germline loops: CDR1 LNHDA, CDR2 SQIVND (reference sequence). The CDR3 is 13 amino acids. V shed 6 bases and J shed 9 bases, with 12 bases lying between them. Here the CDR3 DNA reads TGTGCCAGTAGGTGGGGGGAGAGTTCACCCCTCCACTTT. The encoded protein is CASRWGESSPLHF.

This CDR3 reads CASSHHHGRLGDEQYF. As DNA, the CDR3 is TGCGCCAGCAGCCACCACCACGGACGGCTGGGAGACGAGCAGTACTTC. The chain joins TRBV4-3 to TRBJ2-7; D perhaps matches TRBD2 (5 bases). V lost 3 bases and J 5 bases, leaving 20 bases between the germline ends. Germline assignment: CDR1 LGHNA and CDR2 YSLEER. The CDR3 is 16 amino acids.

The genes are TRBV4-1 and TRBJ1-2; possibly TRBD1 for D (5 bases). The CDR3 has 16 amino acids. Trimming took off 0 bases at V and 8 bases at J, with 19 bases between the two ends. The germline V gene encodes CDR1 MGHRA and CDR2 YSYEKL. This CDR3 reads CASSQEEGFQQDGYTF. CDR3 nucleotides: TGCGCCAGCAGCCAAGAAGAAGGGTTCCAACAGGACGGCTACACCTTC.